Listed here are 9 T cell receptor beta chains from one sample, sequenced in a study of blood T cell repertoires in COVID-19. Using immunoSEQ multiplex PCR, the repertoire was profiled, and TCRdb retains in-frame clones only, with some absent. The data hold roughly 160,000 clones, with about 83% observed a single time. The sequenced sample consisted of peripheral blood. The receptors shown here come from a woman in her 70s with COVID-19, enrolled during active disease.

The genes are TRBV2 and TRBJ1-6, with D unclear. Per germline, CDR1 SNHLY and CDR2 FYNNEI. Trimming removed 6 bases at V and 8 bases at J, with 11 bases between. The CDR3 sequence is 13 residues long. CDR3 region: CASRRGRDSPLHF. The CDR3 DNA follows: TGTGCCAGCAGAAGAGGGAGGGATTCACCCCTCCACTTT. The full variable domain, with the rest looked up from reference TRBV2 and TRBJ1-6, is EPEVTQTPSHQVTQMGQEVILRCVPISNHLYFYWYRQILGQKVEFLVSFYNNEISEKSEIFDDQFSVERPDGSNFTLKIRSTKLEDSAMYFCASRRGRDSPLHFGNGTRLTVT.

J is TRBJ1-5 and V is TRBV19; tentative D call: TRBD1 (5 bases). Germline V gene lookup returns CDR1 LNHDA and CDR2 SQIVND (reference sequence). The CDR3 contains 13 residues. Trimming left V 5 bases short and J 7 bases short, with 12 bases between. CDR3 in DNA: TGTGCCAGTAGTCGGGGGGGATGGCAGCCCCAGCATTTT. This sequence encodes CASSRGGWQPQHF.

The CDR3 region is CASSPPGQIDYGYTF. Here the CDR3 DNA reads TGTGCCAGCTCACCCCCGGGACAGATCGACTATGGCTACACCTTC. The chain is built from TRBV18 and TRBJ1-2, with 7 bases lining up with TRBD1. Germline loops: CDR1 KGHSH, CDR2 LQKENI. J gave up 3 bases and V 3 bases, and 7 bases lay outside the gene matches. The CDR3 totals 15 residues. The variable domain in full, completed from reference TRBV18 and TRBJ1-2, reads NAGVMQNPRHLVRRRGQEARLRCSPMKGHSHVYWYRQLPEEGLKFMVYLQKENIIDESGMPKERFSAEFPKEGPSILRIQQVVRGDSAAYFCASSPPGQIDYGYTFGSGTRLTVV.

The chain carries TRBV1 and TRBJ2-1; the table's D call, TRBD2, has no DNA check behind it. TRBV1 is classified as a pseudogene. The CDR3 has 20 residues. CDR3 DNA sequence: TGCACCAGCAGCCAAGATGTACTAGCGGGGGGGCCGTTGAACTACAATGAGCAGTTCTTC. This gives the protein CTSSQDVLAGGPLNYNEQFF.

This clone has only one observation. The gene calls are TRBV28 and TRBJ2-2; unclear D gene. The CDR3 extends over 13 amino acids. Trimming stripped 3 bases from V and 3 bases from J, with 5 bases between. Germline CDR1 MDHEN, CDR2 SYDVKM. For the CDR3, the DNA is TGTGCCAGCAGTTTTGGCTACACCGGGGAGCTGTTTTTT. Its protein product is CASSFGYTGELFF. Full variable domain (rest looked up from reference TRBV28 and TRBJ2-2): DVKVTQSSRYLVKRTGEKVFLECVQDMDHENMFWYRQDPGLGLRLIYFSYDVKMKEKGDIPEGYSVSREKKERFSLILESASTNQTSMYLCASSFGYTGELFFGEGSRLTVL.

A single count supports this clone. The genes are TRBV28 and TRBJ2-7; TRBD1 matches at 11 bases. Trimming took 0 bases from V and 5 from J; bases not matched to a gene: 9. In germline, CDR1 is MDHEN, CDR2 SYDVKM. This CDR3 spans 17 amino acids. As DNA, the CDR3 is TGTGCCAGCAGTTTATGGAGGACAGGGGGCGCCGCCCACGAGCAGTACTTC. It codes for CASSLWRTGGAAHEQYF.

The CDR3 DNA is TGTGCCAGCAGCTCCACAGGGATGATCGGAGCAGATACGCAGTATTTT. This codes for CASSSTGMIGADTQYF. The gene calls are TRBV28 and TRBJ2-3; TRBD1 might be the D (6 bases). Germline CDR1 is MDHEN and CDR2 is SYDVKM. CDR3 size: 16 residues. The ends were cut back, 6 bases at V and 4 bases at J, with 20 bases in the middle.

V and J are TRBV28 and TRBJ1-2, with D unclear. Trimming pared 6 bases from V and 8 bases from J, leaving 16 bases between. Germline CDR1 MDHEN, CDR2 SYDVKM. CDR3 length: 13 residues. The CDR3: CASSPTGGRGYTF. CDR3 DNA: TGTGCCAGCAGCCCGACCGGCGGGAGAGGCTACACCTTC.

A single count supports this clone. The V gene is TRBV2, the J gene TRBJ2-7; 7 nucleotides match TRBD2. CDR3 length: 16 amino acids. V trimming: 2 bases; J trimming: 2 bases; junction bases outside the gene matches: 9. Germline V gene data show CDR1 as SNHLY and CDR2 as FYNNEI. The chain's CDR3 is CASSEPPSGVPYEQYF. In nucleotides, the CDR3 is TGTGCCAGCAGTGAACCTCCTAGCGGCGTCCCCTACGAGCAGTACTTC.